Each of the 22 T cell receptor beta chains below was sequenced from the same sample in a study of blood T cell repertoires in COVID-19. TCRdb keeps only in-frame clones here, not all; method: immunoSEQ multiplex PCR. In the table there are 200,000 to 300,000 clones, more than 80% of which are singletons. The material sequenced was peripheral blood. The origin of the receptors is a human donor in a cohort sampled during active COVID-19.

The chain is built from TRBV12-3 or TRBV12-4 and TRBJ1-4, with D unresolved. V was shortened by 6 bases and J by 8 bases, with 13 bases between the two germline ends. The CDR3 contains 13 residues. CDR3 in amino acids: CASSRRAGEKLFF. Here the CDR3 DNA reads TGTGCCAGCAGCCGTCGGGCGGGAGAAAAACTGTTTTTT.

CDR3 amino acids: CASGPGQGNTEAFF. In DNA, the CDR3 is TGTGCTAGTGGTCCGGGACAGGGGAACACTGAAGCTTTCTTT. The rearrangement joins TRBV12-5 to TRBJ1-1; 9 positions match TRBD1. This CDR3 region has 14 residues. V gave up 5 bases and J gave up 1 base; unmatched junction bases: 2. CDR1 is LGHNT and CDR2 is FRNRAP in the germline V gene.

A single count supports this clone. The chain joins TRBV25-1 to TRBJ1-3, with D perhaps TRBD1 (6 bases). The CDR3 totals 15 residues. From germline, CDR1 is MGHDK and CDR2 SYGVNS. Trimming cost V 1 base and J 2 bases, with 9 bases left between them. CDR3 nucleotides: TGTGCCAGCAGTGAATCATGGGACACTGGAAACACCATATATTTT. It specifies CASSESWDTGNTIYF.

The V and J genes are TRBV11-1 and TRBJ1-1, with D unclear. The germline gives CDR1 SGHAT, CDR2 FQDESV (reference sequence). This CDR3 spans 14 amino acids. V lost 5 bases and J lost 0, with 10 bases in between. CDR3 amino acids: CASSGRLLNTEAFF. The CDR3 nucleotides are TGTGCCAGCAGCGGCAGACTATTGAACACTGAAGCTTTCTTT.

The chain couples TRBV7-9 to TRBJ2-5, with D perhaps matching TRBD2 (6 bases). The V gene's germline CDR1 is SEHNR and CDR2 FQNEAQ (reference sequence). The ends were cut back, 3 bases at V and 3 bases at J, with 20 bases in the middle. This CDR3 is built from 17 residues. The DNA for the CDR3 is TGTGCCAGCAGCTTGCCACGGGGGTTGGGTCCTGAAGAGACCCAGTACTTC. Translated: CASSLPRGLGPEETQYF. The full variable domain, completed using reference TRBV7-9 and TRBJ2-5, is DTGVSQNPRHKITKRGQNVTFRCDPISEHNRLYWYRQTLGQGPEFLTYFQNEAQLEKSRLLSDRFSAERPKGSFSTLEIQRTEQGDSAMYLCASSLPRGLGPEETQYFGPGTRLLVL.

V and J are TRBV5-1 and TRBJ2-7; 11 bases map to TRBD1. Trimming took 4 bases from V and 3 from J; bases not matched to a gene: 3. The CDR3 has 14 residues. CDR1 is SGHRS, CDR2 YFSETQ, per germline. The CDR3 region is CASSLDRGHYEQYF. CDR3 coding DNA: TGCGCCAGCAGCCTGGACAGGGGGCACTACGAGCAGTACTTC. The complete variable domain, with remaining parts taken from reference TRBV5-1 and TRBJ2-7, reads KAGVTQTPRYLIKTRGQQVTLSCSPISGHRSVSWYQQTPGQGLQFLFEYFSETQRNKGNFPGRFSGRQFSNSRSEMNVSTLELGDSALYLCASSLDRGHYEQYFGPGTRLTVT.

In this sample, this clone turned up a few times. The J gene is TRBJ2-2, the V gene TRBV5-1; the D is unclear. V dropped 2 bases and J dropped 5 bases, with 7 bases sitting between them. This CDR3 comprises 13 residues. Germline CDR1 SGHRS, CDR2 YFSETQ. The CDR3 sequence: CASSFLLTGELFF. Here the CDR3 DNA reads TGCGCCAGCAGCTTCCTGTTGACCGGGGAGCTGTTTTTT.

By sample fraction, this clone is medium-sized. The V call is TRBV19, the J call TRBJ2-7; a possible D gene is TRBD2 (5 bases). The V and J ends lost 6 bases and 5 bases respectively, with 11 bases between them. Germline CDR1 reads LNHDA; CDR2 reads SQIVND (reference sequence). The CDR3 contains 12 residues. CDR3 nucleotide sequence: TGTGCCAGTAGCAGCCGGGGTAACGAGCAGTACTTC. Its translation: CASSSRGNEQYF.

The chain joins TRBV28 to TRBJ2-7; D is undetermined. CDR1 MDHEN and CDR2 SYDVKM come from the germline V gene. V was trimmed by 2 bases and J by 6 bases, leaving 14 bases between them. The CDR3 is 14 amino acids. The CDR3 nucleotides read TGTGCCAGCAGTTTAAACTTTCCCCCCCCCGAGCAGTACTTC. Translated, it gives CASSLNFPPPEQYF.

To note about this clone: At one boundary the junction diverges from the germline segment, which might be a read error. This sequence joins TRBV19 and TRBJ1-5; TRBD1 aligns across 11 bases. Looked up from germline, CDR1 is LNHDA and CDR2 is SQIVND (reference sequence). The CDR3 totals 13 residues. The CDR3 bases are TGTGCCAGTAGTATGGGACAGGGGGTCGCTGTGAATTTT. Encoded protein: CASSMGQGVAVNF. Based on the CDR3 plus reference TRBV19 and TRBJ1-5, the full variable domain is DGGITQSPKYLFRKEGQNVTLSCEQNLNHDAMYWYRQDPGQGLRLIYYSQIVNDFQKGDIAEGYSVSREKKESFPLTVTSAQKNPTAFYLCASSMGQGVAVNFGDGTRLSIL.

Of note for this clone: The same CDR3 can be traced to other DNA sequences in this sample. This rearrangement joins TRBV18 to TRBJ2-7; 8 nucleotides match TRBD2. V trimming: 0 bases; J trimming: 3 bases; junction bases outside the gene matches: 1. CDR1 is KGHSH and CDR2 is LQKENI in the germline V gene. CDR3 length: 14 amino acids. DNA of the CDR3: TGTGCCAGCTCACCACCCAGCGGGAGCTACGAGCAGTACTTC. Amino acids: CASSPPSGSYEQYF.

The V gene is TRBV10-3, the J gene TRBJ1-4, with unresolved D. V was pared by 2 bases and J by 8 bases, with 9 bases between. Germline CDR1 reads ENHRY; CDR2 reads SYGVKD. This CDR3 contains 13 residues. The CDR3 DNA reads as TGTGCCATCAGTGAGGAGGGTCAGGAAAAACTGTTTTTT. This gives the protein CAISEEGQEKLFF.

The CDR3 DNA sequence: TGTGCCAGCAGCCCTAGCGGGAGAAATATAGATACGCAGTATTTT. This translates into CASSPSGRNIDTQYF. This chain uses TRBV7-9 with TRBJ2-3; the match to TRBD2 covers 10 bases. Germline CDR1 reads SEHNR; CDR2 reads FQNEAQ (reference sequence). The CDR3 sequence is 15 residues long. J lost 5 bases, V lost 5 bases, and 7 bases had no gene match.

The chain has TRBV19 and TRBJ1-5; tentative D call: TRBD1 (6 bases). V gave up 5 bases and J gave up 3 bases, with 20 bases separating them. The CDR3 is 17 residues long. Germline lookup yields CDR1 LNHDA and CDR2 SQIVND (reference sequence). Here the CDR3 reads CASSPSGTPGFNQPQHF. The CDR3 bases are TGTGCCAGTAGTCCCTCCGGGACACCGGGGTTCAATCAGCCCCAGCATTTT.

V and J are TRBV4-2 and TRBJ1-2, with D possibly TRBD1 on 5 matching bases. Trimming took off 1 base at V and 7 bases at J, with 13 bases between the two ends. Germline V gives CDR1 LGHNA, CDR2 YNFKEQ. The CDR3 spans 14 residues. CDR3 protein: CASSQGGGAGGYTF. CDR3 nucleotide sequence: TGTGCCAGCAGCCAAGGAGGAGGGGCGGGTGGCTACACCTTC.

The chain carries TRBV5-1 and TRBJ2-3; D might be TRBD1 (5 bases). Germline-derived CDR1 and CDR2 are SGHRS and YFSETQ. Trimming removed 0 bases at V and 1 base at J, with 12 bases between. CDR3 length: 16 amino acids. In nucleotides, the CDR3 is TGCGCCAGCAGCTTGGTTGGCAGGGCTCGCACAGATACGCAGTATTTT. It is translated as CASSLVGRARTDTQYF.

This clone was detected only once. The chain employs TRBV27 and TRBJ2-7; no clear D gene. In germline, CDR1 is MNHEY, CDR2 SMNVEV (reference sequence). V was cut by 3 bases and J by 2 bases, with 17 bases left in between. The CDR3 loop spans 16 amino acids. DNA for the CDR3: TGTGCCAGCAGTTTTCCCGACTCTGCGGTTACCTACGAGCAGTACTTC. As protein: CASSFPDSAVTYEQYF.

V usage is TRBV6-5 and J usage is TRBJ2-7, with D maybe TRBD1 (6 bases). This CDR3 spans 13 amino acids. The germline CDR1 and CDR2 sequences are MNHEY and SVGAGI. The germline V and J ends were trimmed by 8 bases and 4 bases, with 15 bases remaining between them. The CDR3 sequence: CASRRQARYEQYF. The CDR3 coding sequence is TGTGCCAGCCGTAGACAGGCTCGTTACGAGCAGTACTTC.

The chain carries TRBV20-1 and TRBJ2-3, with a weak D call TRBD1 (5 bases). Trimming shortened V by 3 bases and J by 2 bases, and 15 bases separated the two germline ends. This CDR3 contains 15 residues. Germline values: CDR1 DFQATT, CDR2 SNEGSKA (reference sequence). CDR3 bases: TGCAGTGCTAGTGTCTCAGGGTGGGACACAGATACGCAGTATTTT. It yields the protein CSASVSGWDTDTQYF.

This clone was observed at least ten times. The chain has TRBV7-9 and TRBJ2-2; 7 nucleotides agree with TRBD1. The germline V gene encodes CDR1 SEHNR and CDR2 FQNEAQ (reference sequence). Trimming removed 5 bases from V and 7 bases from J; junction bases left unmatched: 19. The CDR3 consists of 18 residues. The CDR3 here is CASSPTTRLRGPDGELFF. As DNA, the CDR3 is TGTGCCAGCAGCCCTACAACCCGATTGAGGGGGCCTGACGGGGAGCTGTTTTTT. Variable domain in full (rest from reference TRBV7-9 and TRBJ2-2): DTGVSQNPRHKITKRGQNVTFRCDPISEHNRLYWYRQTLGQGPEFLTYFQNEAQLEKSRLLSDRFSAERPKGSFSTLEIQRTEQGDSAMYLCASSPTTRLRGPDGELFFGEGSRLTVL.

The chain links TRBV7-2 to TRBJ2-7; 9 nucleotides line up with TRBD1. Germline V gene data show CDR1 as SGHTA and CDR2 as FQGNSA. Trimming cost V 5 bases and J 2 bases; bases outside gene matches: 4. This CDR3 has 14 amino acids. The CDR3 DNA reads TGTGCCAGCAGCCTCGGACAGGGGACCTACGAGCAGTACTTC. Amino acids: CASSLGQGTYEQYF.

V gene TRBV4-1 combines with J gene TRBJ1-6; 7 bases match TRBD1. J gave up 7 bases and V 0 bases, and 12 bases lay outside the gene matches. There are 18 residues in the CDR3. CDR1 and CDR2 from the germline V gene are MGHRA and YSYEKL. The CDR3 sequence: CASSQDKWTPGGNSPLHF. The CDR3 DNA reads TGCGCCAGCAGCCAAGATAAATGGACCCCAGGGGGAAATTCACCCCTCCACTTT.